Listed below are T cell receptor beta chains from one sample, sequenced in a study of identical twins. Each CDR3 protein is one row after TCRdb ran MiXCR on the 5' RACE reads. This sample has 100,000 to 110,000 distinct CDR3 sequences, with 5.9% found just once. What was sequenced was memory T cells sorted from blood. All receptors come from a woman in her 50s in good health. Both conserved end residues are part of each CDR3. A D gene is named only where the DNA matches it firmly. Size is omitted from some rows. Given values are once, few, many or a class for expanded clones.

many	TRBV20-1	TRBJ2-1	TRBD2	TGCAGTGCCCAGCGGGGTCTCTCCTACAATGAGCAGTTCTTC	CSAQRGLSYNEQFF
-	TRBV27	TRBJ2-5	TRBD2	TGTGCCAGCAGTTTAGGGCGGACTAGCGGACTTTGGGAGACCCAGTACTTC	CASSLGRTSGLWETQYF
-	TRBV6-2/TRBV6-3	TRBJ1-1	-	TGTGCCACCCGGGACTTTCGCGGGTCTGAAGCTTTCTTT	CATRDFRGSEAFF
-	TRBV21-1	TRBJ1-5	-	TGTGCCAGCAGCAAAGCTCTCCAGGGTCAATATAGCAATCAGCCCCAGCATTTT	CASSKALQGQYSNQPQHF
many	TRBV5-1	TRBJ2-5	-	TGCGCCAGCAGCTTGGGTGGGGACGGGAAGACCCAGTACTTC	CASSLGGDGKTQYF
many	TRBV6-5	TRBJ1-1	TRBD1	TGTGCCAGCAGTTACATTGGACAGGGGAGAGCTGAAGCTTTCTTT	CASSYIGQGRAEAFF
many	TRBV12-3/TRBV12-4	TRBJ2-1	TRBD2	TGTGCCAGCAGGGGCGGGGGGGACAATGAGCAGTTCTTC	CASRGGGDNEQFF
many	TRBV5-5	TRBJ2-3	-	TGTGCCAGCAGCTTGGAGGCGGTCCTGCCAACAGATACGCAGTATTTT	CASSLEAVLPTDTQYF
few	TRBV20-1	TRBJ2-7	TRBD2	TGCAGTGCTACGAGCGGGAGAAGGGCCTACGAGCAGTACTTC	CSATSGRRAYEQYF
many	TRBV20-1	TRBJ2-5	TRBD2	TGCAGTGCTAGTGGGCGGGAGGGCCTGGAGACCCAGTACTTC	CSASGREGLETQYF
many	TRBV7-9	TRBJ2-5	-	TGTGCCAGCAGCTTAGCGGGAGGAGGAGAGACCCAGTACTTC	CASSLAGGGETQYF
many	TRBV27	TRBJ2-2	-	TGTGCCAGCAGTCAGACTGCAACCGGGGAGCTGTTTTTT	CASSQTATGELFF
few	TRBV5-4	TRBJ2-3	TRBD1	TGTGCCAGCAGCGTAGGACAGGGGAGAGATACGCAGTATTTT	CASSVGQGRDTQYF
few	TRBV18	TRBJ2-6	-	TGTGCCAGCTCACCATACCGAGGCAGCTCTGGGGCCAACGTCCTGACTTTC	CASSPYRGSSGANVLTF
few	TRBV30	TRBJ1-1	-	TGTGCCTACGACAGGCTCACTGAAGCTTTCTTT	CAYDRLTEAFF
many	TRBV12-3/TRBV12-4	TRBJ2-4	-	TGTGCCAGCAGCGCTCCCCTCGTCGCCAAAAACATTCAGTACTTC	CASSAPLVAKNIQYF
-	TRBV15	TRBJ2-5	-	TGTGCCACCAGCAGAGGTGCCGTAAATCGGGTAGAGACCCAGTACTTC	CATSRGAVNRVETQYF
few	TRBV30	TRBJ2-5	TRBD1	TGTGCCTGGAGGACAGGGACGCAAGAGACCCAGTACTTC	CAWRTGTQETQYF
many	TRBV2	TRBJ2-1	TRBD2	TGTGCCAGCAGTGAAGGTCTAGCGGGAGTATACAATGAGCAGTTCTTC	CASSEGLAGVYNEQFF
many	TRBV12-3/TRBV12-4	TRBJ1-3	TRBD1	TGTGCCAGCAGTGAAACAGGGGCATCGGGAAACACCATATATTTT	CASSETGASGNTIYF
-	TRBV5-1	TRBJ2-5	-	TGCGCCAGCAGCACAAGCTCCCAAGAGACCCAGTACTTC	CASSTSSQETQYF
-	TRBV20-1	TRBJ2-2	TRBD2	TGCAGTGCTAGAACGACTAGCGGGAGACCCACCGGGGAGCTGTTTTTT	CSARTTSGRPTGELFF
many	TRBV20-1	TRBJ1-5	-	TGCAGTGCAAAACAGGGCGGCGATAGCAATCAGCCCCAGCATTTT	CSAKQGGDSNQPQHF
many	TRBV6-6	TRBJ1-5	-	TGTGCCACCTCGGACAGATTGCCCCAGCATTTT	CATSDRLPQHF
many	TRBV20-1	TRBJ2-1	TRBD2	TGCAGTGCTAGAGTGGGCGGGAGGGCTGAGCAGTTCTTC	CSARVGGRAEQFF
many	TRBV7-9	TRBJ2-3	TRBD2	TGTGCCAGCAGCATTCCGGGACTAGCGACACATACGCAGTATTTT	CASSIPGLATHTQYF
many	TRBV11-2	TRBJ2-7	TRBD2	TGTGCCAGCAGCGGAAGATCCCTTAGCGGGTACGAGCAGTACTTC	CASSGRSLSGYEQYF
few	TRBV5-1	TRBJ2-1	TRBD2	TGCGCCAGCAGCTTCGGGACTACCACTAATGAGCAGTTCTTC	CASSFGTTTNEQFF
many	TRBV5-1	TRBJ1-1	-	TGCGCCAGCAGCTTGGCCATCCACAAGAACACTGAAGCTTTCTTT	CASSLAIHKNTEAFF
many	TRBV12-3/TRBV12-4	TRBJ1-5	TRBD1	TGTGCCAGCAGTGGGACAGACCTTAGCAATCAGCCCCAGCATTTT	CASSGTDLSNQPQHF
many	TRBV7-2	TRBJ2-2	TRBD2	TGTGCCAGCAGCCCGGGGGGAACGAACACCGGGGAGCTGTTTTTT	CASSPGGTNTGELFF
many	TRBV11-3	TRBJ2-3	-	TGTGCCAGCAGCGCCCTTGGTAGTACGCAGTATTTT	CASSALGSTQYF
many	TRBV5-1	TRBJ2-6	-	TGCGCCAGCAGCGCCCGACAGGTCTCTGGGGCCAACGTCCTGACTTTC	CASSARQVSGANVLTF
many	TRBV12-3/TRBV12-4	TRBJ2-3	-	TGTGCCAGCAGTAAAGAAGATAGCACAGATACGCAGTATTTT	CASSKEDSTDTQYF
-	TRBV6-4	TRBJ2-1	-	TGTGCCAGCAGTGACAGGGTCAACAATGAGCAGTTCTTC	CASSDRVNNEQFF
many	TRBV9	TRBJ2-3	TRBD2	TGTGCCAGCAGCGTAGCTGTTAGCGGGACATCAGATACGCAGTATTTT	CASSVAVSGTSDTQYF
few	TRBV27	TRBJ1-2	TRBD1	TGTGCCAGCAGTATTGGACAGGCACTCCTCTATGGCTACACCTTC	CASSIGQALLYGYTF
many	TRBV3-1	TRBJ2-1	TRBD2	TGTGCCAGCAGCCAGACAGGAGAGACTAGCGGGAAGTTCTTC	CASSQTGETSGKFF